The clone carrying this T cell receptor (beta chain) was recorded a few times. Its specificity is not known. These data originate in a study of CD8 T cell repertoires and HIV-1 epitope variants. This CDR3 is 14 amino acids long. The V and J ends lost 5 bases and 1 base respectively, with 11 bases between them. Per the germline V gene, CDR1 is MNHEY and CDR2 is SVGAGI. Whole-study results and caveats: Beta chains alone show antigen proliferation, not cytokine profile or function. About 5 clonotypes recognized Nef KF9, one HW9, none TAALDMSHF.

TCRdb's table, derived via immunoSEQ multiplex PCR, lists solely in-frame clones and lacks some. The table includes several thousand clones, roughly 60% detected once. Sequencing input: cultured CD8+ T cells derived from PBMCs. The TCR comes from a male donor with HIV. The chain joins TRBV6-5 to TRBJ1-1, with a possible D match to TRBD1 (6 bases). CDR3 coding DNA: TGTGCCAGCAGTCACAAACAGGGGAACACTGAAGCTTTCTTT. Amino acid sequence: CASSHKQGNTEAFF.